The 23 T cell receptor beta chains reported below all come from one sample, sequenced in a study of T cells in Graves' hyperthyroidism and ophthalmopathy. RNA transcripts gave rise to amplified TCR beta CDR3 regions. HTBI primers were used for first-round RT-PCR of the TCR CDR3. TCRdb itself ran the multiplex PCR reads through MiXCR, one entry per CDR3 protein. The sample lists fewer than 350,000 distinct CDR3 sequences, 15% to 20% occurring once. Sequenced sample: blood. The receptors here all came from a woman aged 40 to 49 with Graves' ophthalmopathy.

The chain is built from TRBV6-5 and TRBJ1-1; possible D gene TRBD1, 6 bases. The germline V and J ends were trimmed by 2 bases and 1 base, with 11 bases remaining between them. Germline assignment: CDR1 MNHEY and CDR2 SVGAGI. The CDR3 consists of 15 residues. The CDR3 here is CASSYRIQGNTEAFF. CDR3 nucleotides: TGTGCCAGCAGTTACCGGATACAGGGGAACACTGAAGCTTTCTTT.

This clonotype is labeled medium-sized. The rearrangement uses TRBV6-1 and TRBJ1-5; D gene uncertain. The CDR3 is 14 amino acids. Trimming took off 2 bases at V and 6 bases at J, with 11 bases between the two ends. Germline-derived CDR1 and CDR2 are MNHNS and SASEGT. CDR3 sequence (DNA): TGTGCCAGCAGTGAAATATCTTGGGGTCAGCCCCAGCATTTT. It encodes CASSEISWGQPQHF.

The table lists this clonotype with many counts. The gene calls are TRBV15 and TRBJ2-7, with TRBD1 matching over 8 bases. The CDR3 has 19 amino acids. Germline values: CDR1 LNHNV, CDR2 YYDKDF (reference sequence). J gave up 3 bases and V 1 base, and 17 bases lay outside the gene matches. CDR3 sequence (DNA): TGTGCCACCAGCAGAGCGCCCTCCCCCAGGGGGCCCGTTATCTACGAGCAGTACTTC. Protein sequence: CATSRAPSPRGPVIYEQYF.

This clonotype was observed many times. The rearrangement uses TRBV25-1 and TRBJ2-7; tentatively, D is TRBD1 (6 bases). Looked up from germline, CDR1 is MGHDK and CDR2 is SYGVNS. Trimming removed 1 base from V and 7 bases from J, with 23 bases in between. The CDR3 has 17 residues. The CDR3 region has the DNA TGTGCCAGCAGTGAATCCCCACCTCTGGGGGCCCGAGGTGAGCAGTACTTC. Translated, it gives CASSESPPLGARGEQYF.

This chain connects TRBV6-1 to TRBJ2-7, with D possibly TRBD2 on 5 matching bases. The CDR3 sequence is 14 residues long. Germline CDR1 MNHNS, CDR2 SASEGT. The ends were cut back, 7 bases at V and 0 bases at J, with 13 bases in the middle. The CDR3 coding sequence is TGTGCCAGCACGGAGGACCCCAGCTCCTACGAGCAGTACTTC. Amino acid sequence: CASTEDPSSYEQYF.

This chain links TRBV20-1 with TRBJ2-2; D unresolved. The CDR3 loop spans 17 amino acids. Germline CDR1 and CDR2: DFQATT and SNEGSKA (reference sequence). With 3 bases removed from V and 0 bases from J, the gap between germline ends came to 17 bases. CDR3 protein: CSASLQNGGTNTGELFF. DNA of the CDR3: TGCAGTGCTAGTCTTCAAAACGGTGGGACGAACACCGGGGAGCTGTTTTTT.

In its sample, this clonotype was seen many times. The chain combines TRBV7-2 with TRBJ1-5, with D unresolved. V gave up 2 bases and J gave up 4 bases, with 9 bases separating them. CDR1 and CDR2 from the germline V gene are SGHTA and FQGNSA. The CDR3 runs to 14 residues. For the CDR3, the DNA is TGTGCCAGCAGCTTAATCTGGGGTAATCAGCCCCAGCATTTT. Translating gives CASSLIWGNQPQHF.

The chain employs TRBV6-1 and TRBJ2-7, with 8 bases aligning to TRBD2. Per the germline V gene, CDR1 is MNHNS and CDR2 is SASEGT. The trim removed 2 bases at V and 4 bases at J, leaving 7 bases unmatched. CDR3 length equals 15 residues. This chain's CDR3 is CASSEPTAGGYEQYF. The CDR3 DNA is TGTGCCAGCAGTGAACCCACGGCGGGAGGATACGAGCAGTACTTC.

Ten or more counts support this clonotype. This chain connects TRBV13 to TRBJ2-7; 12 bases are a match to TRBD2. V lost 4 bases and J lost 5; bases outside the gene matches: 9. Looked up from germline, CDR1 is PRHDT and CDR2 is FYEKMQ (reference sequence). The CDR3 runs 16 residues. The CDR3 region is CASSSQKLAGGHEQYF. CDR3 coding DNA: TGTGCCAGCAGCTCGCAGAAACTAGCGGGAGGCCACGAGCAGTACTTC.

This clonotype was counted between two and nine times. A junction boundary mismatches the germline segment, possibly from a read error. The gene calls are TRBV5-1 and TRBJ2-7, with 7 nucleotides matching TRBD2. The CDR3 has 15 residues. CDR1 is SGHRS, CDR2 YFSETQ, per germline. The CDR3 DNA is TGCGCCAGCAGCTTGAATATGCTAGCGGTCGACGAGCAGTCCTTC. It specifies CASSLNMLAVDEQSF.

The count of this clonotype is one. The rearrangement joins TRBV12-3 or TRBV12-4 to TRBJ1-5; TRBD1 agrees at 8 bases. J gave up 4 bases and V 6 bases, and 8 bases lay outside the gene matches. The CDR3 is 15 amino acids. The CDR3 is CASRKTGAGNQPQHF. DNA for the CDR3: TGTGCCAGCAGAAAGACAGGGGCTGGAAATCAGCCCCAGCATTTT.

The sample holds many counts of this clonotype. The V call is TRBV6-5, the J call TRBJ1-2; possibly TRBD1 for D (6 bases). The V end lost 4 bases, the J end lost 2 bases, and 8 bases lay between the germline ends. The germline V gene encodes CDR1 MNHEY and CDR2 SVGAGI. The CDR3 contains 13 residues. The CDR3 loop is CASSSTGNYGYTF. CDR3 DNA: TGTGCCAGCAGTTCCACAGGGAACTATGGCTACACCTTC.

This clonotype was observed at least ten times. As DNA, the CDR3 is TGTGCCAGCAGCCTAGGACAGGAGGACTACGAGCAGTACTTC. It encodes CASSLGQEDYEQYF. The chain uses TRBV11-1 and TRBJ2-7; 7 bases line up with TRBD1. Germline V gives CDR1 SGHAT, CDR2 FQDESV (reference sequence). V lost 5 bases to trimming and J lost 3 bases; unmatched junction nucleotides: 7. This CDR3 spans 14 amino acids.

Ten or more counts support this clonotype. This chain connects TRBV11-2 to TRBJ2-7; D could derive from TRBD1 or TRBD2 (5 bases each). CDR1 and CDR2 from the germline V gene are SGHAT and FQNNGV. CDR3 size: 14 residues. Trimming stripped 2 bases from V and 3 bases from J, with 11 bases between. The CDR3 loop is CASSLFGGYYEQYF. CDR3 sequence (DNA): TGTGCCAGCAGCTTATTTGGGGGTTACTACGAGCAGTACTTC.

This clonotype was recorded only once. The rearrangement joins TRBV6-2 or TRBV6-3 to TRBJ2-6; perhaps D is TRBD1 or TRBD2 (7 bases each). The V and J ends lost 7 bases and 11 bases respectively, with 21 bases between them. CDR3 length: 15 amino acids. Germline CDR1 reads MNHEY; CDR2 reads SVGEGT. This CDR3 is CASTSGGGVPDVLTF. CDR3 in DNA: TGTGCCAGCACCTCAGGGGGGGGAGTTCCTGACGTCCTGACTTTC.

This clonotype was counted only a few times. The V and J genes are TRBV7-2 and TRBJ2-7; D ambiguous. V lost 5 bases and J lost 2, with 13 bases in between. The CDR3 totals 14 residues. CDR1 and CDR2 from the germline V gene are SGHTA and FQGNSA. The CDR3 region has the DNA TGTGCCAGCAGCCCGGGTCCCGGTACCTACGAGCAGTACTTC. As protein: CASSPGPGTYEQYF.

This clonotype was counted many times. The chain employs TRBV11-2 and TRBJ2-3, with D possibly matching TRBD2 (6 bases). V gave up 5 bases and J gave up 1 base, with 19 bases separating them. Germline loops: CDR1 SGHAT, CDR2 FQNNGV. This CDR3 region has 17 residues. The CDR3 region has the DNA TGTGCCAGCAGCCCTGGGGGGAGCAGGGTTCGCACAGATACGCAGTATTTT. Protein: CASSPGGSRVRTDTQYF.

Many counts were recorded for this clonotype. The CDR3 nucleotides read TGTGCCAGCAGTTTCAACGGCTACACCTTC. Protein: CASSFNGYTF. The gene calls are TRBV28 and TRBJ1-2, with no clear D. The V gene's germline CDR1 is MDHEN and CDR2 SYDVKM. The V gene lost 3 bases and the J gene lost 8 bases, with 4 bases spanning the gap. This CDR3 is built from 10 residues.

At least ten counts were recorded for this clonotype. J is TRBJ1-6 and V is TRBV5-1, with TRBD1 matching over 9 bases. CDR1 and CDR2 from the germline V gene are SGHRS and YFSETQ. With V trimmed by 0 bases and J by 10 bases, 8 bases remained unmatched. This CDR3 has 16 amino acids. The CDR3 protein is CASSLAGQGRGSPLHF. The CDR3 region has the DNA TGCGCCAGCAGCTTGGCCGGACAGGGGAGAGGGTCACCCCTCCACTTT.

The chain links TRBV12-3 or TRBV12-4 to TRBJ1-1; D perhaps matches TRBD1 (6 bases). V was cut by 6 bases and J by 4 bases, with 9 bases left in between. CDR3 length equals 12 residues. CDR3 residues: CASRHRVTEAFF. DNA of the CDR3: TGTGCCAGCAGGCACAGGGTCACTGAAGCTTTCTTT.

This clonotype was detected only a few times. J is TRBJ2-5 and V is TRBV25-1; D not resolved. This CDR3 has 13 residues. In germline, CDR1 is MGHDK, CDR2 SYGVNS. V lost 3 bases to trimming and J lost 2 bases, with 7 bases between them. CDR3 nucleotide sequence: TGTGCCAGCAGTGAGACGGGTCAAGAGACCCAGTACTTC. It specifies CASSETGQETQYF. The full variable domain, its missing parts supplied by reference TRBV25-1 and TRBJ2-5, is EADIYQTPRYLVIGTGKKITLECSQTMGHDKMYWYQQDPGMELHLIHYSYGVNSTEKGDLSSESTVSRIRTEHFPLTLESARPSHTSQYLCASSETGQETQYFGPGTRLLVL.

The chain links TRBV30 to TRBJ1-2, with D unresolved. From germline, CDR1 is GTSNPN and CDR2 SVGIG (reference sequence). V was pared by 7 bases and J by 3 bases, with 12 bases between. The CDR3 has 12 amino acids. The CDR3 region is CASIQGYYGYTF. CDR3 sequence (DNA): TGTGCCTCGATACAAGGATACTATGGCTACACCTTC.

CDR3 in amino acids: CASSVQAGVGDTQYF. In DNA form, the CDR3 reads TGTGCCAGCAGCGTCCAAGCGGGAGTGGGAGATACGCAGTATTTT. This sequence joins TRBV9 and TRBJ2-3; 8 nucleotides agree with TRBD2. Trimming cost V 2 bases and J 5 bases; bases outside gene matches: 7. From germline, CDR1 is SGDLS and CDR2 YYNGEE. This CDR3 is 15 amino acids long.